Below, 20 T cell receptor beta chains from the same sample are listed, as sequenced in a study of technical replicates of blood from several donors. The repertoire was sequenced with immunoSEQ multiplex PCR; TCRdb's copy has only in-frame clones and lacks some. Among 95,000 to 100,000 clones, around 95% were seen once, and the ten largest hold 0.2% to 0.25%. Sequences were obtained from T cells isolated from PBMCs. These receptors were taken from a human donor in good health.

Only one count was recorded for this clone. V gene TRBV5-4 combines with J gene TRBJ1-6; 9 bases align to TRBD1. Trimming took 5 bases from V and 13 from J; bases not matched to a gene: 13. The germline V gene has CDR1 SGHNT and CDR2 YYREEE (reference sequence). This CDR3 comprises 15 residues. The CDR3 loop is CASRLMGQGHVPLHF. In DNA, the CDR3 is TGTGCCAGCAGGTTAATGGGACAGGGCCACGTCCCCCTCCACTTT.

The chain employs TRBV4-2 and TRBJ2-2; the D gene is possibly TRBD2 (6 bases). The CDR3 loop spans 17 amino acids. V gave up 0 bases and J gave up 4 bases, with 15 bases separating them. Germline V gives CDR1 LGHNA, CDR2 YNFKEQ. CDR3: CASSQDVEGSGTGELFF. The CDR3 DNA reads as TGTGCCAGCAGCCAAGATGTGGAGGGATCGGGCACCGGGGAGCTGTTTTTT.

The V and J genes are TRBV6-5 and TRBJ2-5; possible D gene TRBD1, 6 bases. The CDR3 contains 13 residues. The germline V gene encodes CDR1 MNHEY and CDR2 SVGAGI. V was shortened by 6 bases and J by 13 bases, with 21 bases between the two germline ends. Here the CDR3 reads CASSQSGTRFRYF. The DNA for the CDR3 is TGTGCCAGCAGCCAATCCGGGACACGGTTTCGGTACTTC.

The CDR3 region is CASITLDTDTQYF. The CDR3 coding sequence is TGTGCCAGCATAACCCTAGACACAGATACGCAGTATTTT. The rearrangement uses TRBV7-9 and TRBJ2-3; D ambiguous. Trimming cost V 7 bases and J 2 bases, with 10 bases left between them. The CDR3 contains 13 residues. Germline V CDR1 and CDR2: SEHNR, FQNEAQ (reference sequence).

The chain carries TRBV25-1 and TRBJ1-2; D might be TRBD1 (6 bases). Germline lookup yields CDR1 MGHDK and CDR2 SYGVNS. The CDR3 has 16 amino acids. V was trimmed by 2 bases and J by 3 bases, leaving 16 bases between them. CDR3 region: CASSEPGAAKDYGYTF. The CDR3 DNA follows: TGTGCCAGCAGTGAACCAGGGGCCGCAAAAGACTATGGCTACACCTTC.

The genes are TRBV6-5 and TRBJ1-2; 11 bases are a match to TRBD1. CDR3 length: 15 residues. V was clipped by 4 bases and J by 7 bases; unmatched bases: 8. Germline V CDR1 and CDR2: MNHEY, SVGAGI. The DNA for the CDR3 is TGTGCCAGCAGTTCCTGGACAGGGGGCATGGGTGGCTACACCTTC. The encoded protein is CASSSWTGGMGGYTF.

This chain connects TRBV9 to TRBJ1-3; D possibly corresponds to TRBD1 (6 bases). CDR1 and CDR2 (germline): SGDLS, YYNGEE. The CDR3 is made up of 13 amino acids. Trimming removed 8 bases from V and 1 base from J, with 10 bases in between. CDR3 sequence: CASGDTSGNTIYF. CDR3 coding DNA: TGTGCCAGTGGGGACACGTCTGGAAACACCATATATTTT.

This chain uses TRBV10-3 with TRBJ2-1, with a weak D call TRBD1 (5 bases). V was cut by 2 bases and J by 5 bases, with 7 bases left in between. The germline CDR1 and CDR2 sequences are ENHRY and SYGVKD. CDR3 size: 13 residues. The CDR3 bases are TGTGCCATCAGTGAGGGGGCCAACAATGAGCAGTTCTTC. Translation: CAISEGANNEQFF.

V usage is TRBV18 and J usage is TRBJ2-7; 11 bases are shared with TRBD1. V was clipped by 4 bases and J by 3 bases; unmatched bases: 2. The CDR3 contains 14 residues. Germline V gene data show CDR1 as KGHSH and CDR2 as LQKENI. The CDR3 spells CASSRGTGGYEQYF. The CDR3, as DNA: TGTGCCAGCTCACGTGGGACAGGGGGCTACGAGCAGTACTTC. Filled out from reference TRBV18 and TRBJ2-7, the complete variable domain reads NAGVMQNPRHLVRRRGQEARLRCSPMKGHSHVYWYRQLPEEGLKFMVYLQKENIIDESGMPKERFSAEFPKEGPSILRIQQVVRGDSAAYFCASSRGTGGYEQYFGPGTRLTVT.

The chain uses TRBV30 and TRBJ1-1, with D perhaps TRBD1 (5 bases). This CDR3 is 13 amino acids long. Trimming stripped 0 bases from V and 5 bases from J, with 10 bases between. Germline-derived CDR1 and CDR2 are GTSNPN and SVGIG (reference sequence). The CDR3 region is CAWSVGVGTEAFF. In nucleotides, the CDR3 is TGTGCCTGGAGTGTAGGGGTCGGGACTGAAGCTTTCTTT.

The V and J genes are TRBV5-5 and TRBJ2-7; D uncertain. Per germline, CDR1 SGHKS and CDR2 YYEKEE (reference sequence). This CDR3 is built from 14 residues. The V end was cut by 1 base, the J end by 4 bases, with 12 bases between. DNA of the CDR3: TGTGCCAGCAGCTTGACTAACCCTGGGTACGAGCAGTACTTC. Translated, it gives CASSLTNPGYEQYF. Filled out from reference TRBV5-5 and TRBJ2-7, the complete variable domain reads DAGVTQSPTHLIKTRGQQVTLRCSPISGHKSVSWYQQVLGQGPQFIFQYYEKEERGRGNFPDRFSARQFPNYSSELNVNALLLGDSALYLCASSLTNPGYEQYFGPGTRLTVT.

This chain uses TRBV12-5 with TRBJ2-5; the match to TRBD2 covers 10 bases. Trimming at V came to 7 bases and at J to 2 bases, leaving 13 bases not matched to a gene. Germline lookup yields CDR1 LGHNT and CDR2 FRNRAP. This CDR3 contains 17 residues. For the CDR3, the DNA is TGTGCTAGTGCCCCGGGAAGCGGGGGGGGGAAACAAGAGACCCAGTACTTC. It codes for CASAPGSGGGKQETQYF. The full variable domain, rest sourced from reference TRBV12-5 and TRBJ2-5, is DARVTQTPRHKVTEMGQEVTMRCQPILGHNTVFWYRQTMMQGLELLAYFRNRAPLDDSGMPKDRFSAEMPDATLATLKIQPSEPRDSAVYFCASAPGSGGGKQETQYFGPGTRLLVL.

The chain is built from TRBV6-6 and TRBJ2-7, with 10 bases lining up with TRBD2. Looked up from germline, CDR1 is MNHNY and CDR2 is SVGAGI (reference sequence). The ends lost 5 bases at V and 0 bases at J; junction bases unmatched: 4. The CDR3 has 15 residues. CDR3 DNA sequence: TGTGCCAGCAGTCCTAGCGGGGGAGTCTCCTACGAGCAGTACTTC. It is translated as CASSPSGGVSYEQYF.

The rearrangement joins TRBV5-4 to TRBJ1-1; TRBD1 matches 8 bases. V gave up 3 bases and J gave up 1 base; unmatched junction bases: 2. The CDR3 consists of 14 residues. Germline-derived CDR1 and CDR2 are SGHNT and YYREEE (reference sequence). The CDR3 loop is CASSWDRSNTEAFF. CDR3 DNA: TGTGCCAGCAGCTGGGACAGGTCGAACACTGAAGCTTTCTTT.

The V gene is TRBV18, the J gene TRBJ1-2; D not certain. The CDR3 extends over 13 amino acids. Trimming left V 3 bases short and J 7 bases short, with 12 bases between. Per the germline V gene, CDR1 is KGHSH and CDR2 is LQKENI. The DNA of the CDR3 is TGTGCCAGCTCACCTGTTTTGGCTGGTGGCTACACCTTC. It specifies CASSPVLAGGYTF.

CDR3: CASSQGPSPMPQYF. In DNA, the CDR3 is TGTGCCAGCAGCCAAGGCCCCTCCCCTATGCCCCAGTACTTC. The rearrangement links TRBV14 to TRBJ2-5; D is uncertain. Germline V gene sequence: CDR1 SGHDN, CDR2 FVKESK. This CDR3 has 14 residues. Trimming took 1 base from V and 9 from J, leaving 15 bases between them.

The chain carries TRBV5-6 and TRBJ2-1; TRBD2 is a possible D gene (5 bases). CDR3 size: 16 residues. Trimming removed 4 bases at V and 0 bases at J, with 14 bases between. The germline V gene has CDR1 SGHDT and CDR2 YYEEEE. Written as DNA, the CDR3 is TGTGCCAGCAGCCTTGAGGGCGTTAGCTCCTACAATGAGCAGTTCTTC. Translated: CASSLEGVSSYNEQFF. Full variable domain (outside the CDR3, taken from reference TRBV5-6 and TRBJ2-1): DAGVTQSPTHLIKTRGQQVTLRCSPKSGHDTVSWYQQALGQGPQFIFQYYEEEERQRGNFPDRFSGHQFPNYSSELNVNALLLGDSALYLCASSLEGVSSYNEQFFGPGTRLTVL.

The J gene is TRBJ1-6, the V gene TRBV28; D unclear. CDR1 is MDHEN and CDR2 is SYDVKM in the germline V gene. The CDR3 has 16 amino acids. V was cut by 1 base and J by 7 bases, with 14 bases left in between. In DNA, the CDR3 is TGTGCCAGCAGTTTATTACGGGTCCACCAGAATTCACCCCTCCACTTT. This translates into CASSLLRVHQNSPLHF. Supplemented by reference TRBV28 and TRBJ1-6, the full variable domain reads DVKVTQSSRYLVKRTGEKVFLECVQDMDHENMFWYRQDPGLGLRLIYFSYDVKMKEKGDIPEGYSVSREKKERFSLILESASTNQTSMYLCASSLLRVHQNSPLHFGNGTRLTVT.

The CDR3, as DNA: TGTGCCAGCAGCTCGTCAACAGGGCCCGAGCAGTACTTC. It codes for CASSSSTGPEQYF. The rearrangement uses TRBV7-8 and TRBJ2-7; possible D gene TRBD1, 6 bases. The V gene lost 4 bases and the J gene lost 6 bases, with 13 bases spanning the gap. This CDR3 region has 13 residues. Germline CDR1 and CDR2: SGHVS and FQNEAQ.

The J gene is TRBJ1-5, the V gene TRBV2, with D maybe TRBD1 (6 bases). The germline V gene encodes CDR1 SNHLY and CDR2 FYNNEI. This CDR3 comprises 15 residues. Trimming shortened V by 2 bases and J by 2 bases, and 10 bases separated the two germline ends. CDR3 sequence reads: CASSEQGIGNQPQHF. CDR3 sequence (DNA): TGTGCCAGCAGTGAACAGGGGATTGGCAATCAGCCCCAGCATTTT.